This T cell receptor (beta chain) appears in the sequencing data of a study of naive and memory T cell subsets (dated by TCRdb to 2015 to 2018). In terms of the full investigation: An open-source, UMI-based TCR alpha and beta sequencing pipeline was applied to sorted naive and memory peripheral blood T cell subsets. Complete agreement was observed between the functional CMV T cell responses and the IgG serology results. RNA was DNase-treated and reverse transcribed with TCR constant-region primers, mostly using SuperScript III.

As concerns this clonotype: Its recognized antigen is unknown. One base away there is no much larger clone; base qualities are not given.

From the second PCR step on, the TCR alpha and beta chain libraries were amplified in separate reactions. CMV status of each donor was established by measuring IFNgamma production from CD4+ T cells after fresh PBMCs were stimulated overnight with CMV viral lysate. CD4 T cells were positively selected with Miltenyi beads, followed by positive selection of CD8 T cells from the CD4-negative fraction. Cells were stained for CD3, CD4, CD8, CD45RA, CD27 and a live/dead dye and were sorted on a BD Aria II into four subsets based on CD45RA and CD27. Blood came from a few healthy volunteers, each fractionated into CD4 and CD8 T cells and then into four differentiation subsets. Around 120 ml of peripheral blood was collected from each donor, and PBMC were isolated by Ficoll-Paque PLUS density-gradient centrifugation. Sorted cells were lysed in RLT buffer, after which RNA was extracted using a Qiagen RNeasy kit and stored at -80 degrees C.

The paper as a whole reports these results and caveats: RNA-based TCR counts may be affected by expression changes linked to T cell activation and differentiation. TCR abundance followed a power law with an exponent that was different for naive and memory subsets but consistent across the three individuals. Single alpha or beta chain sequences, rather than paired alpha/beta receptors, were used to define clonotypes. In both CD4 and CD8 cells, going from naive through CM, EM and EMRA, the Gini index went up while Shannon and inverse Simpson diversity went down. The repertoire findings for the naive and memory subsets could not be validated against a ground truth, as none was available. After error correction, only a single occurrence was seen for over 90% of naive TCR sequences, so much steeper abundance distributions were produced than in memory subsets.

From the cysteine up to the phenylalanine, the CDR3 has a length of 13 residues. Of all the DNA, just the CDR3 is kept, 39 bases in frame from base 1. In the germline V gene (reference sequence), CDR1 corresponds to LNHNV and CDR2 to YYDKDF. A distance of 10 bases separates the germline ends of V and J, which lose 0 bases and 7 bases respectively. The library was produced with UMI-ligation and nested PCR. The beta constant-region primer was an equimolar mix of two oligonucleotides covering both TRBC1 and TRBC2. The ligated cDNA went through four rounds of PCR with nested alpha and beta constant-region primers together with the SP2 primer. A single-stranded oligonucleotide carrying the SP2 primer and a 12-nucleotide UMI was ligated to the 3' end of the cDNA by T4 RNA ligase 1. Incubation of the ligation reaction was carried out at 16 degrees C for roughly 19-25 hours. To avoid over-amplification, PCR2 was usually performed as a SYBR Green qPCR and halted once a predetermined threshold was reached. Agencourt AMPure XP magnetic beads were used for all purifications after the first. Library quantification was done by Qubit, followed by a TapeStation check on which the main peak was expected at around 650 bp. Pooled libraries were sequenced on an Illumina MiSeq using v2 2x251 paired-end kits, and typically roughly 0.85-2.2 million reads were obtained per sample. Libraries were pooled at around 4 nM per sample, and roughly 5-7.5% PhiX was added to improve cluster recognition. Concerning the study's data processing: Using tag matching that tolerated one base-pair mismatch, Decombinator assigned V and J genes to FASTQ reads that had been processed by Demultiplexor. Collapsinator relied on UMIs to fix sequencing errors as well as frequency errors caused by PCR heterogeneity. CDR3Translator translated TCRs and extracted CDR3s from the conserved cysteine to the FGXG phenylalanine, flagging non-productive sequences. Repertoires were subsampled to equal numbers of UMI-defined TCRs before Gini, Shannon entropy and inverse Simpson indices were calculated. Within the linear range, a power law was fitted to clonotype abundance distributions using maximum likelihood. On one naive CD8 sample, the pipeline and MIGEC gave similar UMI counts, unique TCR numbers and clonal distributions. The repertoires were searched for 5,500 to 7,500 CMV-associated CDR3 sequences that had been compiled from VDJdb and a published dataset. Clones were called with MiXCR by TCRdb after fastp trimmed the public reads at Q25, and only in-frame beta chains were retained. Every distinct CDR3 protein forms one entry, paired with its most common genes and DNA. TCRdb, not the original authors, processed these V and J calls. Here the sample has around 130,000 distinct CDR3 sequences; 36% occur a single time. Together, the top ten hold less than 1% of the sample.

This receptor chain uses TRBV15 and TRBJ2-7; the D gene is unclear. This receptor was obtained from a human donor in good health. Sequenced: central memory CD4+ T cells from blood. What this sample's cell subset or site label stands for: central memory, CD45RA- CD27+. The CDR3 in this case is CATSRENRREQYF. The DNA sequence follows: TGTGCCACCAGCAGAGAGAACAGACGGGAGCAGTACTTC.